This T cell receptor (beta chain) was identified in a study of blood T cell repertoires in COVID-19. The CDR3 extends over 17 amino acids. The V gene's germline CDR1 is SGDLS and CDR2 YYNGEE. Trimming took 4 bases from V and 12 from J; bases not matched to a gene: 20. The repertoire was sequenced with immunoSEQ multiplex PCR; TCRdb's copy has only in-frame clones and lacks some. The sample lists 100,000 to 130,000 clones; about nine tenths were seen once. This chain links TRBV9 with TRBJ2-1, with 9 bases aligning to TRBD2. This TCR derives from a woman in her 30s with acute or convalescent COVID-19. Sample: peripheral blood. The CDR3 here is CASSSSSERGAWGGQFF. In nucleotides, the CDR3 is TGTGCCAGCAGCTCCTCATCGGAGCGGGGGGCCTGGGGAGGGCAGTTCTTC. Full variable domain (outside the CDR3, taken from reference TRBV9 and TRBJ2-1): DSGVTQTPKHLITATGQRVTLRCSPRSGDLSVYWYQQSLDQGLQFLIQYYNGEERAKGNILERFSAQQFPDLHSELNLSSLELGDSALYFCASSSSSERGAWGGQFFGPGTRLTVL.